The source of this T cell receptor beta chain is a study of T cell responses to AZD1222 COVID-19 vaccine (dated by TCRdb to the early 2020s). Concerning the study at large: TCR sequencing was performed for approximately 240 trial participants, of whom some 200 were given two doses of AZD1222 and around 25 were given two doses of MenACWY control vaccine. Trial participants were enrolled by age into 18-55, 56-69 and 70-plus year subgroups, with about 150, 28 and 57 TCR-sequenced participants respectively. Results and caveats for the whole study, not just this receptor: Conclusions about previously exposed vaccinees are limited because only a handful of AZD1222 recipients were SARS-CoV-2 seropositive at baseline. A significant rise in spike-specific TCR breadth and depth was observed after two AZD1222 doses relative to day 0 and relative to MenACWY recipients. Participants were mostly white British and included more females than males, and it was suggested by the authors that clonal diversity may have been underestimated. Reportedly, almost half of the unique spike-specific TCRs recognized epitopes lying outside the regions that are mutated in the B.1.351 and B.1.1.7 variants. In the small 56-69-year group, the increase in depth fell short of significance, most likely because of low power. CD4 TCRs associated with the vaccine covered the entire spike protein, and the dominant responses were in regions 160-218 and 743-854. No day 14 peak-response samples were available, so repertoires were characterized only after the peak T cell response.

The CDR3 regions of human TCRbeta chains were subjected to immunosequencing. In the source study's methods: Repertoire TCRs were matched against a reference library of SARS-CoV-2-specific TCRs generated with the MIRA antigen-specificity platform. Breadth was defined as the fraction of unique TCRs that were SARS-CoV-2-associated. Depth was defined as the fraction of total T cells that were SARS-CoV-2-associated. Using the MIRA data, each spike-specific TCR was mapped to the spike region that the TCR reacts to and placed in a CD4 or CD8 class. Log10-transformed breadth and depth values were compared by one-way ANOVA with Sidak's multiple comparisons tests. TCRdb re-hosts the immuneACCESS table, in-frame sequences only. Its copies lack some clones; in the studies checked, an unresolved V gene accounts for under half of them, and the cause for the rest is not known. The V and J calls and clone size are taken from that table; D and trimming were inferred from the DNA. The sample table holds about 150,000 clones, of which about 90% were seen once. Roughly 3% of the sample goes to the ten largest clones.

Notes on this clone: Its antigen remains unidentified. Within one base of it there is no much larger clone, and no base qualities were kept.

Read against the paper, the sample's time point label means: about 28 days (+/-7) after the second vaccine dose. AZD1222 recipients with second doses at about 4 weeks or about 12 weeks were pooled, because spike-specific TCR depth and breadth did not differ between schedules. Vaccinee samples were obtained from the UK trials COV001 and COV002, which included a single-blind randomized controlled phase 2/3 trial of AZD1222 (ChAdOx1 nCoV-19) in healthy adults. For TCRbeta chain sequencing, PBMC samples were collected from trial participants at day 0 and at day 28 after the second dose. Per the germline V gene, SGHTA is the CDR1 and FQGTGA is the CDR2. Including cysteine and phenylalanine, the CDR3 has 16 amino acids. CDR3 DNA is the only sequence kept; it has 48 bases, read in frame from the first base. V loses 5 bases, J loses 0 bases, and the germline ends lie 16 bases apart.

The sample was peripheral blood, taken 28 days after the second AZD1222 dose. The chain was built from TRBV7-3 and TRBJ1-1; a confident D gene designation cannot be given. The receptor was isolated from an adult who received the AZD1222 COVID-19 vaccine. DNA sequence: TGTGCCAGCAGCCGGGAAGGGCCGGGCATGAACACTGAAGCTTTCTTT. This translates into CASSREGPGMNTEAFF.